Each of the 6 T cell receptor beta chains below was sequenced from the same sample in a study of blood T cell repertoires in COVID-19 (dated by TCRdb to 2018 to 2021). Library preparation used the immunoSEQ multiplex PCR assay. TCRdb took this table from immuneACCESS and kept in-frame rearrangements with V and J called. Such tables lack part of the clones; where checked against another copy, unresolved V genes explain under half of the gap, and the rest is unexplained. This sample gives 30,000 to 45,000 clones in total; approximately 93% of them show up just once. In total, the top ten clones hold 2% to 2.5% of the sample. What was sequenced was peripheral blood. The receptors here all came from a man aged 45-65 years with active COVID-19.

V usage is TRBV5-1 and J usage is TRBJ2-5; the D is unclear. CDR1 is SGHRS and CDR2 is YFSETQ in the germline V gene. Trimming pared 0 bases from V and 3 bases from J, leaving 6 bases between. The CDR3 covers 13 residues. CDR3 in amino acids: CASSLVGEETQYF. Written as DNA, the CDR3 is TGCGCCAGCAGCTTGGTCGGAGAAGAGACCCAGTACTTC.

The V call is TRBV6-1, the J call TRBJ1-2; 8 positions agree with TRBD1. Trimming removed 0 bases from V and 8 bases from J; junction bases left unmatched: 5. CDR1 MNHNS and CDR2 SASEGT come from the germline V gene. CDR3 length: 14 amino acids. The CDR3 DNA reads TGTGCCAGCAGTGAAGCCGGGACAGGAGGCGGCTACACCTTC. Amino acids: CASSEAGTGGGYTF.

This rearrangement joins TRBV4-3 to TRBJ1-2, with D possibly being TRBD1 (5 bases). The CDR3 has 13 residues. Germline V gene sequence: CDR1 LGHNA, CDR2 YSLEER. The V end was cut by 4 bases, the J end by 4 bases, with 10 bases between. CDR3 protein: CASSPGLPYGYTF. DNA of the CDR3: TGCGCCAGCAGCCCAGGGTTACCCTATGGCTACACCTTC.

This clone has just a few counts. The chain joins TRBV20-1 to TRBJ1-5; D not certain. The germline V gene encodes CDR1 DFQATT and CDR2 SNEGSKA (reference sequence). The CDR3 extends over 11 amino acids. V was trimmed by 1 base and J by 11 bases, leaving 9 bases between them. CDR3 residues: CSARGGSAQHF. The DNA of the CDR3 is TGCAGTGCTAGAGGCGGATCAGCCCAGCATTTT.

This rearrangement joins TRBV7-3 to TRBJ2-1; the D is unclear. The V gene lost 5 bases and the J gene lost 8 bases, with 13 bases spanning the gap. Germline lookup yields CDR1 SGHTA and CDR2 FQGTGA. The length of the CDR3 is 13 residues. The CDR3 DNA reads TGTGCCAGCAGCCCGGTAGTCCCCCATGAGCAGTTCTTC. This encodes CASSPVVPHEQFF.

The V and J genes are TRBV6-1 and TRBJ1-6, with TRBD1 as a possible D gene (6 bases). The CDR3 totals 20 residues. V dropped 2 bases and J dropped 0 bases, with 20 bases sitting between them. Germline CDR1 and CDR2: MNHNS and SASEGT. Here the CDR3 DNA reads TGTGCCAGCAGTGAATGGGGGTCGACAGGAGGAGTCTCCTATAATTCACCCCTCCACTTT. As protein: CASSEWGSTGGVSYNSPLHF.